The source of this T cell receptor beta chain is a study of blood T cell repertoires in COVID-19. Study at large: PBMCs, B-cell-depleted T cells, or T cells provided the cDNA or gDNA that made up the material.

This clone was seen only once. The CDR3 loop spans 14 amino acids. The germline V gene encodes CDR1 SGHDT and CDR2 YYEEEE. V was clipped by 0 bases and J by 3 bases, with 10 bases between them. Authors' analysis steps: Scientists estimated how many nucleated cells there were by amplifying reference gene primers. Measured with immunoSEQ multiplex PCR; TCRdb has only the in-frame clones, and not every one. The DNA was the basis for D and trimming; V, J and clone size are from that table. The sample gives roughly 170,000 clones, approximately 81% of which show up once; over 5% is in the top ten. The chain recombines TRBV5-6 with TRBJ2-7; D is perhaps TRBD1 (5 bases). Material: peripheral blood. This sequence originates from a woman in her forties or fifties with COVID-19, enrolled during active disease. The CDR3 DNA reads as TGTGCCAGCAGCTTGGGACAGCCGAGCTACGAGCAGTACTTC. Translated, it gives CASSLGQPSYEQYF.